The text below deals with one TCR beta chain. Its antigen is undetermined. Since all of the isolated RNA was reverse transcribed, expressed TCRB transcripts were what got sequenced. Roughly 3.5 million reads per sample on average were obtained from naive, central memory and regulatory T cell samples. The method was immunoSEQ multiplex PCR; TCRdb's version includes in-frame clones alone and lacks a portion of them. Here the sample spans roughly 280,000 clones, approximately 25% being singletons. The record originates from a study of beta chain features in type 1 diabetes. The germline V and J ends were trimmed by 7 bases and 3 bases, with 16 bases remaining between them. This CDR3 is 15 amino acids long. The germline V gene has CDR1 SGHTA and CDR2 FQGNSA. Study results and caveats: Moderately but significantly shorter TCRB CDR3s were found in Type 1 diabetes patients in all four CD4+ subsets. Among type 1 diabetes patients, VDJ junctions had fewer insertions and more deletions.

Sorting of CD4+ naive, central memory, regulatory and stem cell-like memory cells was performed via CD45RO/CCR7/CD25/CD127/CD95/CD27. Sorting gave populations that all exceeded 98% purity. The rearrangement joins TRBV7-2 to TRBJ1-5; D might be TRBD1 (6 bases). The source is a woman aged 30 to 39 with type 1 diabetes. The sample taken for sequencing was naive CD4+ T cells from blood. DNA for the CDR3: TGTGCCAGCATCCCCGTCGGGGGGCTCAATCAGCCCCAGCATTTT. It yields the protein CASIPVGGLNQPQHF.